The 14 T cell receptor beta chains given below trace back to one sample, sequenced in a study of blood T cell repertoires in COVID-19. Clones were read by immunoSEQ multiplex PCR, and TCRdb kept only the in-frame ones, dropping some. The sample has fewer than 350,000 clones, about 92% seen once. Sequenced: peripheral blood. The origin of the receptors is a woman aged 55-70 years with COVID-19, enrolled during active disease.

The gene calls are TRBV5-8 and TRBJ1-3; 10 nucleotides line up with TRBD1. Germline V gene data show CDR1 as SGHTS and CDR2 as YDEGEE. There are 18 residues in the CDR3. V was clipped by 4 bases and J by 3 bases; unmatched bases: 13. The CDR3 reads CASSLFGTGAPLGNTIYF. For the CDR3, the DNA is TGTGCCAGCAGCCTGTTCGGGACAGGGGCGCCCCTTGGAAACACCATATATTTT.

The V call is TRBV28, the J call TRBJ2-7, with TRBD1 as a possible D gene (5 bases). The CDR3 is made up of 15 amino acids. Trimming stripped 8 bases from V and 4 bases from J, with 21 bases between. CDR1 is MDHEN, CDR2 SYDVKM, per germline. CDR3: CASPAPQTENYEQYF. The CDR3 bases are TGTGCCAGCCCAGCCCCCCAGACAGAGAATTACGAGCAGTACTTC.

The J gene is TRBJ1-6, the V gene TRBV5-1, with 9 bases fitting TRBD1. V lost 4 bases and J lost 6; bases outside the gene matches: 5. Germline assignment: CDR1 SGHRS and CDR2 YFSETQ. The CDR3 consists of 15 residues. CDR3 nucleotide sequence: TGCGCCAGCAGCCCAACAGGGGGCCCTAATTCACCCCTCCACTTT. Its translation: CASSPTGGPNSPLHF.

The chain uses TRBV25-1 and TRBJ1-1; the D gene is possibly TRBD1 (5 bases). Looked up from germline, CDR1 is MGHDK and CDR2 is SYGVNS. The CDR3 is made up of 11 amino acids. V lost 8 bases to trimming and J lost 4 bases, with 8 bases between them. CDR3 loop: CASGASTEAFF. In DNA form, the CDR3 reads TGTGCCAGCGGGGCGAGCACTGAAGCTTTCTTT. The full variable domain, with the rest looked up from reference TRBV25-1 and TRBJ1-1, is EADIYQTPRYLVIGTGKKITLECSQTMGHDKMYWYQQDPGMELHLIHYSYGVNSTEKGDLSSESTVSRIRTEHFPLTLESARPSHTSQYLCASGASTEAFFGQGTRLTVV.

This clone was seen a single time. The chain combines TRBV12-5 with TRBJ2-3; TRBD1 aligns across 10 bases. There are 15 residues in the CDR3. The V segment lost 5 bases and the J segment 2 bases; nucleotides outside the gene matches: 4. Germline values: CDR1 LGHNT, CDR2 FRNRAP. The CDR3 DNA reads as TGTGCTAGTGGTCAGGGACAGGGGAACACAGATACGCAGTATTTT. Protein product: CASGQGQGNTDTQYF.

To note about this clone: Germline and junction disagree at one end, which may indicate a read error. The chain combines TRBV19 with TRBJ1-2; TRBD1 agrees at 8 bases. The CDR3 runs to 15 residues. Germline V gene sequence: CDR1 LNHDA, CDR2 SQIVND (reference sequence). The chain's CDR3 is CASRIGQGPGYGYTF. The CDR3 region has the DNA TGTGCCAGTAGGATAGGACAGGGCCCTGGCTATGGCTACACCTTC.

This chain connects TRBV9 to TRBJ2-5; D is possibly TRBD2 (6 bases). Trimming left V 2 bases short and J 5 bases short, with 13 bases between. Germline-derived CDR1 and CDR2 are SGDLS and YYNGEE. The length of the CDR3 is 14 residues. The CDR3 loop reads CASSVWRGGETQYF. For the CDR3, the DNA is TGTGCCAGCAGCGTTTGGCGGGGCGGGGAGACCCAGTACTTC.

This clone has just a few counts. This rearrangement joins TRBV4-1 to TRBJ2-1; 8 bases are a match to TRBD1. V lost 8 bases, J lost 5 bases, and 5 bases stayed unmatched. Looked up from germline, CDR1 is MGHRA and CDR2 is YSYEKL. The CDR3 is 13 residues long. Here the CDR3 DNA reads TGCGCCAGCCACGGGACAGGTAACAATGAGCAGTTCTTC. Amino acid sequence: CASHGTGNNEQFF.

The CDR3 nucleotides read TGTGCCAGCAGTTATACAGGAAATTCACCCCTCCACTTT. Residues: CASSYTGNSPLHF. The chain recombines TRBV6-2 or TRBV6-3 with TRBJ1-6, with D possibly being TRBD1 (5 bases). The CDR3 covers 13 residues. CDR1 is MNHEY and CDR2 is SVGEGT in the germline V gene. The germline V and J ends were trimmed by 3 bases and 7 bases, with 7 bases remaining between them.

This chain links TRBV7-2 with TRBJ1-1; no definite D call. This CDR3 is built from 15 residues. Deletions cut 1 base from V and 1 base from J, with 10 bases between. Germline V gene data show CDR1 as SGHTA and CDR2 as FQGNSA. The CDR3: CASSLVVSRNTEAFF. In DNA form, the CDR3 reads TGTGCCAGCAGCTTAGTCGTCAGTCGGAACACTGAAGCTTTCTTT.

The chain is built from TRBV5-4 and TRBJ1-1, with D maybe TRBD1 (6 bases). The CDR3 has 14 residues. Germline CDR1 SGHNT, CDR2 YYREEE (reference sequence). The V and J ends lost 3 bases and 0 bases respectively, with 9 bases between them. For the CDR3, the DNA is TGTGCCAGCAGCTCCCAGGGGATGAACACTGAAGCTTTCTTT. Translating it yields CASSSQGMNTEAFF.

The genes are TRBV19 and TRBJ1-5; 8 bases agree with TRBD1. V trimming: 4 bases; J trimming: 5 bases; junction bases outside the gene matches: 4. CDR1 is LNHDA, CDR2 SQIVND, per germline (reference sequence). The CDR3 has 14 residues. This CDR3 is CASSTGQVYQPQHF. In DNA, the CDR3 is TGTGCCAGTAGTACGGGACAGGTCTATCAGCCCCAGCATTTT.

The genes are TRBV2 and TRBJ1-5; TRBD1 might be the D (5 bases). There are 15 residues in the CDR3. Trimming removed 5 bases at V and 0 bases at J, with 11 bases between. Germline V gene lookup returns CDR1 SNHLY and CDR2 FYNNEI. The CDR3, as DNA: TGTGCCAGCAGTAAAAGACAGTTTAGCAATCAGCCCCAGCATTTT. Its protein product is CASSKRQFSNQPQHF.

Here the CDR3 DNA reads TGCGCCAGCAGCCAGCCGGGACAGGGTTCATATGGCTACACCTTC. Its translation: CASSQPGQGSYGYTF. J is TRBJ1-2 and V is TRBV4-1, with 9 bases identical to TRBD1. CDR3 size: 15 residues. Per germline, CDR1 MGHRA and CDR2 YSYEKL. Trimming took 3 bases from V and 5 from J; bases not matched to a gene: 7.